The rows below give T cell receptor beta chains drawn from one sample of a study of cytomegalovirus exposure and HLA in healthy donors. Sequencing used immunoSEQ multiplex PCR; TCRdb keeps in-frame clones, though not all of them. The sample contains about 200,000 clones, about 79% of which appear only once. Sequenced sample: PBMCs. These receptor sequences come from a woman younger than 45 in good health and CMV-seropositive. CDR3s include the opening cysteine and the closing phenylalanine or tryptophan. Fields, in order: D gene, J gene, V gene, clone size, CDR3 DNA, CDR3 protein. A D gene is named only where the DNA matches it firmly. A clone size is listed for some rows: how often the clone was seen (once, few, many), or a class if it is expanded.

TRBD1 | TRBJ2-7 | TRBV6-1 | NA | TGTGCCAGCGGCAACAGGGGGCTATACGAGCAGTACTTC | CASGNRGLYEQYF
NA | TRBJ2-7 | TRBV6-5 | few | TGTGCCAGCAGTTACGCCGGGAACGAGCAGTACTTC | CASSYAGNEQYF
NA | TRBJ2-2 | TRBV11-2 | NA | TGTGCCAGCAGCTTAACAGGGAGGGACACCGGGGAGCTGTTTTTT | CASSLTGRDTGELFF
NA | TRBJ2-5 | TRBV29-1 | NA | TGCAGCGTTGAACGTGACAGTAGTCCGACCCAGTACTTC | CSVERDSSPTQYF
NA | TRBJ2-7 | TRBV18 | few | TGTGCCAGCTCACCGGCGGGGGCAGAGCAGTACTTC | CASSPAGAEQYF
NA | TRBJ2-1 | TRBV5-1 | NA | TGCGCCAGCAGCTGGCAGACCTACAATGAGCAGTTCTTC | CASSWQTYNEQFF
NA | TRBJ1-2 | TRBV7-2 | once | TGTGCCAGCAGCTACCTCCGGGAAGGAAGCGGCTACACCTTC | CASSYLREGSGYTF
TRBD2 | TRBJ2-3 | TRBV29-1 | NA | TGCAGCGTCGTAAAGTTTAGCGGGAGAGGCACAGATACGCAGTATTTT | CSVVKFSGRGTDTQYF
TRBD2 | TRBJ2-1 | TRBV5-4 | NA | TGTGCCAGCAGCTCTCGACTAGCGGGAGGATACAATGAGCAGTTCTTC | CASSSRLAGGYNEQFF
TRBD2 | TRBJ2-7 | TRBV2 | NA | TGTGCCAGCACCCAACGGCTAGCGGGTTACGAGCAGTACTTC | CASTQRLAGYEQYF
NA | TRBJ2-7 | TRBV7-6 | NA | TGTGCCAGCAGCTTACCCAGGGGCGGTTTCTCCGAGCAGTACTTC | CASSLPRGGFSEQYF
NA | TRBJ1-1 | TRBV29-1 | NA | TGCAGCGTTCACCGGGGCACTGAAGCTTTCTTT | CSVHRGTEAFF
TRBD1 | TRBJ2-2 | TRBV5-1 | once | TGCGCCAGCAGCTTCACAGGGGGCGCGACCGGGGAGCTGTTTTTT | CASSFTGGATGELFF
NA | TRBJ2-5 | TRBV29-1 | NA | TGCAGCGCCTGGGGCAGGGGAGGGGGAGAGACCCAGTACTTC | CSAWGRGGGETQYF
NA | TRBJ1-4 | TRBV29-1 | NA | TGCAGCGTTGACGGCGGATTTAATGAAAAACTGTTTTTT | CSVDGGFNEKLFF
TRBD2 | TRBJ2-3 | TRBV25-1 | NA | TGTGCCAGCAGTGTGACTAGCGGACCGTCAGATACGCAGTATTTT | CASSVTSGPSDTQYF
NA | TRBJ1-3 | TRBV5-6 | NA | TGTGCCAGCAGCTACGACAGCTACTCTGGAAACACCATATATTTT | CASSYDSYSGNTIYF
NA | TRBJ2-5 | TRBV4-2 | NA | TGTGCCAGCAGCCAAGCCCAGGGAAGACAGACCCAGTACTTC | CASSQAQGRQTQYF
NA | TRBJ1-1 | TRBV7-2 | NA | TGTGCCAGCAGCTTAGCCCAGGCTGAAGCTTTCTTT | CASSLAQAEAFF
TRBD1 | TRBJ1-2 | TRBV25-1 | once | TGTGCCAGCAGTTCGGGGACAGGGGGGAACTATGGCTACACCTTC | CASSSGTGGNYGYTF
NA | TRBJ2-7 | TRBV5-6 | NA | TGTGCCAGCAGCTTGGCCGGGTCGCAGGGAAGCTCCTACGAGCAGTACTTC | CASSLAGSQGSSYEQYF
TRBD2 | TRBJ2-5 | TRBV5-1 | NA | TGCGCCAGCAGTTTACAAGCGGGGGACCGGGAGACCCAGTACTTC | CASSLQAGDRETQYF
NA | TRBJ2-6 | TRBV6-1 | NA | TGTGCCAGCAGTCCCCTCCTCTCTGGGGCCAACGTCCTGACTTTC | CASSPLLSGANVLTF
TRBD1 | TRBJ1-1 | TRBV15 | NA | TGTGCCACCAGCAGAGATGTACAGGGGGGGACTGAAGCTTTCTTT | CATSRDVQGGTEAFF
NA | TRBJ2-3 | TRBV5-6 | NA | TGTGCCAGCAGCCCGGGCCAGGGTCCGGGAGATACGCAGTATTTT | CASSPGQGPGDTQYF
TRBD2 | TRBJ2-1 | TRBV7-2 | NA | TGTGCCAGCAGCTTAGGGTCCCCAGCGGGAGGGGACAATGAGCAGTTCTTC | CASSLGSPAGGDNEQFF
NA | TRBJ2-2 | TRBV2 | few | TGTGCCAGCAGTGTGGAGCCCGGGGAGCTGTTTTTT | CASSVEPGELFF
TRBD1 | TRBJ1-3 | TRBV2 | NA | TGTGCCAAGGGACAGGGGATGATCTCTGGAAACACCATATATTTT | CAKGQGMISGNTIYF
NA | TRBJ2-7 | TRBV4-1 | once | TGCGCCAGCAGCCAAGAAAGGAGGGGCGAGCAGTACTTC | CASSQERRGEQYF
TRBD1 | TRBJ2-5 | TRBV11-3 | NA | TGTGCCAGCGCCACCCAGGGACAGGGGGAGACCCAGTACTTC | CASATQGQGETQYF
TRBD2 | TRBJ2-1 | TRBV15 | NA | TGTGCCACGGCGGGGACTAGCGGGAGGGATGAGCAGTTCTTC | CATAGTSGRDEQFF
TRBD2 | TRBJ2-1 | TRBV2 | NA | TGTGCCAGCAGTGATGGAGGGAGGGCGTCCAATGAGCAGTTCTTC | CASSDGGRASNEQFF
NA | TRBJ1-2 | TRBV28 | NA | TGTGCCAGCAGTTTAGGCCTAGCCGGCATCTATGGCTACACCTTC | CASSLGLAGIYGYTF
NA | TRBJ1-1 | TRBV6-4 | NA | TGTGCCAGCAGTGACCGGGGAGACACTGAAGCTTTCTTT | CASSDRGDTEAFF
NA | TRBJ1-2 | TRBV15 | NA | TGTGCCACCAGCAGAGATACAACAGGGACCTATGGCTACACCTTC | CATSRDTTGTYGYTF
NA | TRBJ2-7 | TRBV14 | NA | TGTGCCAGCAGCCGCCAGGGTGCGGTCGACGAGCAGTACTTC | CASSRQGAVDEQYF
TRBD1 | TRBJ2-1 | TRBV5-5 | NA | TGTGCCAGCACCCCGCGGGCCGGGACAGGGGTCTTGAATGAGCAGTTCTTC | CASTPRAGTGVLNEQFF
NA | TRBJ2-3 | TRBV18 | NA | TGTGCCAGCTCGCCGCCGGGTTCCCGGGCAGATACGCAGTATTTT | CASSPPGSRADTQYF